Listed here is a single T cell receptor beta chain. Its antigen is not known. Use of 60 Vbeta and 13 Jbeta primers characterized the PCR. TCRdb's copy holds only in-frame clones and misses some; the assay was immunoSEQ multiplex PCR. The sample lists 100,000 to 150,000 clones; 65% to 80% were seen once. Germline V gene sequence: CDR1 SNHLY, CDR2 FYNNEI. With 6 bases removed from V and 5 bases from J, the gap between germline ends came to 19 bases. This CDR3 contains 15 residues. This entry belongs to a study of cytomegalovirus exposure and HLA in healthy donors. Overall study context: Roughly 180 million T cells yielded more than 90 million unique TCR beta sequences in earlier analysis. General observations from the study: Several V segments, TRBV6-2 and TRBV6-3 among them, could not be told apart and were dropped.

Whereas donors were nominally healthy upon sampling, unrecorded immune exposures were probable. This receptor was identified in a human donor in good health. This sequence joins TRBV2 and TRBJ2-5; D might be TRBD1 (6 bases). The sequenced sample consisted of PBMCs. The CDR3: CASSRGQLEEETQYF. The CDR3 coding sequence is TGTGCCAGCAGCCGCGGACAGCTCGAGGAGGAGACCCAGTACTTC.